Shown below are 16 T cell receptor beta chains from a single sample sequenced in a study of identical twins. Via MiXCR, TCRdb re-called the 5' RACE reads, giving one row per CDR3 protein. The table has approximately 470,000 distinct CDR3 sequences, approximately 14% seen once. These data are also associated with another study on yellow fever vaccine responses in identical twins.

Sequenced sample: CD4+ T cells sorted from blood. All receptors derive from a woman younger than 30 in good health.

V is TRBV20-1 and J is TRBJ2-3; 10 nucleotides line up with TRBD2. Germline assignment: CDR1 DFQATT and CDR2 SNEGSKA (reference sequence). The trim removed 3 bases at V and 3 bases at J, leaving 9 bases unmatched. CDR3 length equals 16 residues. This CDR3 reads CSARGFLAGETDTQYF. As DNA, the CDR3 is TGCAGTGCTAGGGGTTTTCTAGCGGGAGAAACAGATACGCAGTATTTT.

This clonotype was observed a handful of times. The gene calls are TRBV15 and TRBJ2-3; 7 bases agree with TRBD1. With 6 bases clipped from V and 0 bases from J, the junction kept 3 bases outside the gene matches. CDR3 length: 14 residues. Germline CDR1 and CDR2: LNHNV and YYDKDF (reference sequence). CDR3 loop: CATRGGRSTDTQYF. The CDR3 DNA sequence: TGTGCCACCAGAGGGGGCAGAAGCACAGATACGCAGTATTTT.

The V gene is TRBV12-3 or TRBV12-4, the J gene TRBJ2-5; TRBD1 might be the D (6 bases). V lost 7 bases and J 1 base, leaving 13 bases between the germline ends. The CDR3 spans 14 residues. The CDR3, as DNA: TGTGCCAGCACCACGAGGGGGTCCCAAGAGACCCAGTACTTC. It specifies CASTTRGSQETQYF.

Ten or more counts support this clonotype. As DNA, the CDR3 is TGTGCCAGCAGCGCGCGGACTAGCGGGACCTACGAGCAGTACTTC. This translates into CASSARTSGTYEQYF. V and J are TRBV11-2 and TRBJ2-7; the match to TRBD2 covers 12 bases. The length of the CDR3 is 15 residues. Germline-derived CDR1 and CDR2 are SGHAT and FQNNGV. The V segment lost 5 bases and the J segment 2 bases; nucleotides outside the gene matches: 4.

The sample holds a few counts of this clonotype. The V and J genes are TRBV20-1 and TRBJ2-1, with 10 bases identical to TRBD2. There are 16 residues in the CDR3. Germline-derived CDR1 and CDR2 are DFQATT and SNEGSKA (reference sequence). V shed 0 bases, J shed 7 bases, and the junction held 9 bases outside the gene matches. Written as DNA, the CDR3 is TGCAGTGCTAGAGAGCCTAGCGGGAGTAGGGTAAATGAGCAGTTCTTC. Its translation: CSAREPSGSRVNEQFF.

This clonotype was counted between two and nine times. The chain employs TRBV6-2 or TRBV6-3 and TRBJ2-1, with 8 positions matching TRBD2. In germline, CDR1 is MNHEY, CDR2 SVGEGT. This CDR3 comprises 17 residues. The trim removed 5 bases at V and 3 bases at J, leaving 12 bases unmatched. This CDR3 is CASSLELAATLYNEQFF. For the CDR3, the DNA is TGTGCCAGCAGTCTAGAACTAGCGGCCACGCTCTACAATGAGCAGTTCTTC.

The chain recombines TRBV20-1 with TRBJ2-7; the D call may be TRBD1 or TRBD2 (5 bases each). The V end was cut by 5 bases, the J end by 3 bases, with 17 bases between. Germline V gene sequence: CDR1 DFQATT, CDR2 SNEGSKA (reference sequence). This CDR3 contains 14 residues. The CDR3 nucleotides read TGCAGTGCTCCCCTGGGGGAGCGGTACTACGAGCAGTACTTC. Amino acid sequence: CSAPLGERYYEQYF.

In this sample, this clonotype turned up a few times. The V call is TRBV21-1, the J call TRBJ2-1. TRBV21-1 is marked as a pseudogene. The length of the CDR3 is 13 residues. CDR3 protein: CASSSALHNEQFF. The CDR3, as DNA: TGTGCCAGCAGCAGTGCCTTGCACAATGAGCAGTTCTTC.

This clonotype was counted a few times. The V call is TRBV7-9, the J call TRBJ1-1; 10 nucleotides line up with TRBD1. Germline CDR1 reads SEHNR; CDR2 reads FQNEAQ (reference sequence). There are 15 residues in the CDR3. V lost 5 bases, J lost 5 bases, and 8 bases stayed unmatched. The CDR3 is CASSPGTGVNTEAFF. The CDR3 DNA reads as TGTGCCAGCAGCCCCGGGACAGGGGTCAATACTGAAGCTTTCTTT.

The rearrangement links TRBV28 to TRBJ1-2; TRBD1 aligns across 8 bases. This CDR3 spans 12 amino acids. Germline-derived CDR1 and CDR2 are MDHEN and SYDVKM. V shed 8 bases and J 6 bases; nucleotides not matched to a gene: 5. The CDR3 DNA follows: TGTGCCAGCGCACAGGGGGTCCATGGCTACACCTTC. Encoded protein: CASAQGVHGYTF.

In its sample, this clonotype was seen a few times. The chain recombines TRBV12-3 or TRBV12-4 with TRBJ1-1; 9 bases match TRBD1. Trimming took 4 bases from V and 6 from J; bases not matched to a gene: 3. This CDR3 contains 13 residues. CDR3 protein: CASSSDRGAEAFF. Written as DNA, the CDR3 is TGTGCCAGCAGTTCGGACAGGGGAGCTGAAGCTTTCTTT.

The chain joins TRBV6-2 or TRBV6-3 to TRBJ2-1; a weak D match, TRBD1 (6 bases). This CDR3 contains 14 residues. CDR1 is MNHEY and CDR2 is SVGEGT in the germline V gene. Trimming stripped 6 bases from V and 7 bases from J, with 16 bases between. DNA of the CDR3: TGTGCCAGCAGGAACCAGGGGCCAGAAAATGAGCAGTTCTTC. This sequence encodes CASRNQGPENEQFF.

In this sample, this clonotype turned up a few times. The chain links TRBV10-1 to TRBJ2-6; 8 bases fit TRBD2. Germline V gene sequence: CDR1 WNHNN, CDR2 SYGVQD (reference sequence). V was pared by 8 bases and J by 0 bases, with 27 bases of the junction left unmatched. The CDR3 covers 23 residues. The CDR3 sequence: CASPERGREDLTLTRSGANVLTF. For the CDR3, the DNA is TGCGCCAGCCCTGAGAGAGGGCGGGAGGACCTCACCCTAACCCGCTCTGGGGCCAACGTCCTGACTTTC.

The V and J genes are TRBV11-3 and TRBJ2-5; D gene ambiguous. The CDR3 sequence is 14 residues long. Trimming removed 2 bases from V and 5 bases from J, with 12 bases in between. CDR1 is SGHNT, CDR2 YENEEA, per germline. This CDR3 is CASSLPGSEETQYF. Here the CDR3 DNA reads TGTGCCAGCAGCTTACCGGGCTCTGAGGAGACCCAGTACTTC.

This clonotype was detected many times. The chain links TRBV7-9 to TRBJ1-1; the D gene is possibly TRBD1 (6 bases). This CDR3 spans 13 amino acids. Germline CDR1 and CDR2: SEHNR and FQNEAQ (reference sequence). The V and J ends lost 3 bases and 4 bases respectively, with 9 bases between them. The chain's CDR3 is CASSLQGTTEAFF. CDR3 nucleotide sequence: TGTGCCAGCAGCTTGCAGGGGACCACTGAAGCTTTCTTT.

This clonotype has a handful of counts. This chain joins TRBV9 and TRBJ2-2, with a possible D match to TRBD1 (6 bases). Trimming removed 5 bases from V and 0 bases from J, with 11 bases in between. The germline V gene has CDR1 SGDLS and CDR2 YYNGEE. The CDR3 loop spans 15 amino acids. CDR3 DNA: TGTGCCAGCAGTTGGGACACCTCGAACACCGGGGAGCTGTTTTTT. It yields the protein CASSWDTSNTGELFF. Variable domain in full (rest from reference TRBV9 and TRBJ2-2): DSGVTQTPKHLITATGQRVTLRCSPRSGDLSVYWYQQSLDQGLQFLIQYYNGEERAKGNILERFSAQQFPDLHSELNLSSLELGDSALYFCASSWDTSNTGELFFGEGSRLTVL.